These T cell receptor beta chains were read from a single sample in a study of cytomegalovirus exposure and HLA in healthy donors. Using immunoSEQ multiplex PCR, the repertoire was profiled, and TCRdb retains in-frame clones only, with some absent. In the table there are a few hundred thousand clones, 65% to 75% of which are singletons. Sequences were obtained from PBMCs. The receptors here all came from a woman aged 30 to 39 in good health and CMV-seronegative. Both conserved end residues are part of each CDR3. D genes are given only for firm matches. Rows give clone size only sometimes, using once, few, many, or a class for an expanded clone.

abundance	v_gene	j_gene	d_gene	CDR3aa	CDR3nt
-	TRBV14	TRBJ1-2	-	CASSQAPDGGAYYGYTF	TGTGCCAGCAGCCAAGCCCCCGATGGGGGGGCGTACTATGGCTACACCTTC
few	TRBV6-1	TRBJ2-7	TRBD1	CASKSTGQGSYEQYF	TGTGCCAGCAAGAGTACGGGACAGGGAAGCTACGAGCAGTACTTC
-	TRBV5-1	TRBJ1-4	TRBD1	CASSLGQGITNEKLFF	TGCGCCAGCAGCTTGGGACAGGGTATCACTAATGAAAAACTGTTTTTT
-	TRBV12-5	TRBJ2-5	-	CASGLGSETQYF	TGTGCTAGTGGTTTGGGGAGTGAGACCCAGTACTTC
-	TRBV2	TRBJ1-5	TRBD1	CASSASQGTRQPQHF	TGTGCCAGCAGTGCCTCACAGGGGACGAGGCAGCCCCAGCATTTT
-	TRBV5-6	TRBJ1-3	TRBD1	CASSLTGAGNTIYF	TGTGCCAGCAGCCTGACAGGGGCTGGAAACACCATATATTTT
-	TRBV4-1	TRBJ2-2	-	CASSALAIGELFF	TGCGCCAGCAGCGCCCTAGCAATCGGGGAGCTGTTTTTT
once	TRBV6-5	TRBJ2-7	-	CASSEWLYEQYF	TGTGCCAGCAGTGAATGGCTTTACGAGCAGTACTTC
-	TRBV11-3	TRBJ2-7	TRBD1	CASSPTGTATYEQYF	TGTGCCAGCAGCCCTACCGGGACAGCTACCTACGAGCAGTACTTC
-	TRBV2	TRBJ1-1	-	CASSNNRVNTEAFF	TGTGCCAGCAGTAATAACAGGGTAAACACTGAAGCTTTCTTT
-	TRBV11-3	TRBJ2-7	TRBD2	CASSLGVGSGGPLHNDEQYF	TGTGCCAGCAGCTTAGGAGTCGGTAGCGGGGGGCCTTTACATAACGACGAGCAGTACTTC
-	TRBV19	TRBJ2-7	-	CASSISDYSYEQYF	TGTGCCAGTAGTATTAGCGACTACTCCTACGAGCAGTACTTC
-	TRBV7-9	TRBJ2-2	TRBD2	CASSFPGLAVTGELFF	TGTGCCAGCAGCTTTCCGGGACTAGCGGTTACCGGGGAGCTGTTTTTT
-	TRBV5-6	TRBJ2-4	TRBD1	CASSLGQGSLQYF	TGTGCCAGCAGCTTAGGACAGGGTAGCCTTCAGTACTTC
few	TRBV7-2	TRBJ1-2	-	CASSSNSYGYTF	TGTGCCAGCAGCTCCAACTCCTATGGCTACACCTTC
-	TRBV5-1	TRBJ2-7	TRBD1	CASSLSGGDHEQYF	TGCGCCAGCAGCTTATCAGGGGGCGATCACGAGCAGTACTTC